The table lists the clone carrying this T cell receptor (beta chain) with a few counts. TCRbeta library preparation incorporated unique molecular identifiers. TCRdb independently ran MiXCR on the PCR reads; one entry per CDR3 protein. The sample carries some 500,000 distinct CDR3 sequences, about a sixth recorded once. The germline gives CDR1 KGHDR, CDR2 SFDVKD. V lost 3 bases to trimming and J lost 5 bases; unmatched junction nucleotides: 9. This CDR3 is built from 17 residues. This specimen comes from a study of T-cell reconstitution after alpha-beta-depleted transplantation in children. The sequencing here drew on PBMCs from the stem cell graft donor, taken from the stem cell graft. The V gene is TRBV24-1, the J gene TRBJ1-4; TRBD1 matches 9 bases. This sequence was found in a human donor who donated a stem cell graft to a child with acute lymphoblastic leukemia. The CDR3 DNA follows: TGTGCCACCAGTGATAACGCCGGGACAGGGCCGAATGAAAAACTGTTTTTT. Protein: CATSDNAGTGPNEKLFF.